This T cell receptor (beta chain) was retrieved from a study of CD8 T cells in Susac syndrome. Study conclusions and caveats: The study conceded that its TCR sequencing and HLA analysis involved relatively few individuals.

This CDR3 is built from 14 residues. V shed 5 bases and J 3 bases; nucleotides not matched to a gene: 5. CDR1 and CDR2 from the germline V gene are DFQATT and SNEGSKA (reference sequence). As concerns this clonotype: Its antigen is not known.

Sequencing of TCR beta was carried out in blood CD8+ and CD4+ T cells. RNA was extracted with the RNeasy kit, and a quantity of roughly 0.45 to 1 ug was reverse transcribed using random hexamers. Amplification of TCR beta CDR3 was carried out by immunoSEQ multiplex PCR, which covered 54 Vbeta and 13 Jbeta segments. One entry per CDR3 protein, called by TCRdb with MiXCR from the immunoSEQ multiplex PCR reads. The sample includes about 250,000 distinct CDR3 sequences, around 93% of them seen just once. The chain combines TRBV20-1 with TRBJ2-3; 10 bases are shared with TRBD2. This TCR derives from a human donor with multiple sclerosis. Material: CD4+ T cells from PBMCs. The CDR3 DNA is TGCAGTGCTTTCGGACTAGCGGATACAGATACGCAGTATTTT. Protein: CSAFGLADTDTQYF.